This TCR beta chain was sequenced for a study of shared clonotypes between healthy human individuals. Findings and caveats of the study: Clonotype sharing across donors was expected to vary with sequencing depth.

Assay execution took place at the deep level. Repertoires were generated with immunoSEQ multiplex PCR, while TCRdb's copy carries only in-frame clones and drops some. The table records 1,500,000 or so clones, approximately 98.5% of them present only once. Only Caucasian adults living in Nashville, Tennessee made up the donor group. A CD45RA-negative memory subset and a CD45RA+ naive subset were separated from the CD4+ cells. A single count supports this clone. What it binds is unknown. V was shortened by 0 bases and J by 5 bases, with 11 bases between the two germline ends. Germline-derived CDR1 and CDR2 are SGHRS and YFSETQ. The CDR3 is 14 amino acids.

The sequencing sample was made of naive CD4+ T cells sorted from blood. The subset was: CD45RA+ positively selected. The chain is built from TRBV5-1 and TRBJ1-1; unclear D gene. This TCR derives from a man younger than 45 in good health. CDR3 sequence reads: CASSLEEGWTEAFF. CDR3 DNA: TGCGCCAGCAGCTTGGAGGAGGGCTGGACTGAAGCTTTCTTT. The whole variable domain, remainder taken from reference TRBV5-1 and TRBJ1-1, is KAGVTQTPRYLIKTRGQQVTLSCSPISGHRSVSWYQQTPGQGLQFLFEYFSETQRNKGNFPGRFSGRQFSNSRSEMNVSTLELGDSALYLCASSLEEGWTEAFFGQGTRLTVV.